The 24 T cell receptor beta chains below were found in one sample sequenced in a study of prognosis after radiotherapy for stage I lung cancer. Two-round multiplex PCR amplified TCR beta CDR3 from genomic DNA. The first round of PCR was done with primers that matched each TRBV and TRBJ gene. One entry per CDR3 protein, called by TCRdb with MiXCR from the multiplex PCR reads. The table has some 13,000 distinct CDR3 sequences, 40% to 55% seen once. Source: PBMCs, taken before or after stereotactic body radiation therapy (not recorded which). These TCRs come from a donor at least 50 years old with non-small cell lung cancer.

The chain employs TRBV6-5 and TRBJ2-2, with 10 bases aligning to TRBD2. From germline, CDR1 is MNHEY and CDR2 SVGAGI. The CDR3 is made up of 18 amino acids. V dropped 4 bases and J dropped 9; count of bases not matched to a gene: 17. For the CDR3, the DNA is TGTGCCAGCAGTTCCCGGACTAGCGGCCTAACGAGTGCCTGGGAGCTGTTTTTT. It is translated as CASSSRTSGLTSAWELFF.

The chain recombines TRBV27 with TRBJ1-5; D uncertain. V lost 2 bases and J lost 4, with 6 bases in between. Germline V CDR1 and CDR2: MNHEY, SMNVEV (reference sequence). The CDR3 is 13 amino acids. CDR3 bases: TGTGCCAGCAGTTTAGGGAGGAATCAGCCCCAGCATTTT. Translating gives CASSLGRNQPQHF.

With regard to this clonotype: Likely a read error: the CDR3 ends without its conserved phenylalanine or tryptophan. The rearrangement joins TRBV7-9 to TRBJ2-2, with TRBD1 matching 7 bases. This CDR3 region has 15 residues. The germline CDR1 and CDR2 sequences are SEHNR and FQNEAQ (reference sequence). The junction had 7 bases not matched to a gene; V was cut back by 6 bases and J by 3 bases. The CDR3 DNA is TGTGCCAGCAGAAGTACAGGGGTCTACACCGGGGAGCTGTTTTCT. Residues: CASRSTGVYTGELFS.

As concerns this clonotype: A far larger clone is one base from this, pointing to a likely read error. The rearrangement links TRBV3-1 to TRBJ2-4; no clear D gene. The J call may be wrong; the DNA end is better matched by TRBJ2-1. CDR1 is LGHDT and CDR2 is YNNKEL in the germline V gene (reference sequence). This CDR3 region has 12 residues. CDR3 sequence reads: CASSQVGLDQFF. The CDR3 DNA reads as TGTGCCAGCAGCCAAGTAGGTCTTGATCAGTTCTTC.

This clonotype was seen once. The V call is TRBV6-2 or TRBV6-3, the J call TRBJ2-7; 13 nucleotides agree with TRBD2. V lost 6 bases to trimming and J lost 2 bases; unmatched junction nucleotides: 10. Germline CDR1 MNHEY, CDR2 SVGEGT. The CDR3 totals 17 residues. DNA of the CDR3: TGTGCCAGCAGCTCCGGGACTAGCGGGATTAGAACCTACGAGCAGTACTTC. As protein: CASSSGTSGIRTYEQYF.

By sample fraction, this clonotype is medium-sized. V is TRBV5-1 and J is TRBJ1-1; 9 bases align to TRBD1. Trimming removed 5 bases from V and 4 bases from J; junction bases left unmatched: 9. Germline V gene lookup returns CDR1 SGHRS and CDR2 YFSETQ. This CDR3 has 15 residues. The CDR3 DNA follows: TGCGCCAGCAGTTATAACAGGGGGCCGGGCACTGAAGCTTTCTTT. Translating it yields CASSYNRGPGTEAFF.

About this clonotype itself: The junction shows a germline mismatch at one end, possibly a read error. V is TRBV7-7 and J is TRBJ2-1; D ambiguous. This CDR3 contains 14 residues. Germline V gene sequence: CDR1 SSHAT, CDR2 FNYEAQ (reference sequence). As DNA, the CDR3 is TGTGCTAGCAGCCCGTCTCGGAGTTCTGATGAGCAGTTCTTC. Protein: CASSPSRSSDEQFF. Based on the CDR3 plus reference TRBV7-7 and TRBJ2-1, the full variable domain is GAGVSQSPRYKVTKRGQDVTLRCDPISSHATLYWYQQALGQGPEFLTYFNYEAQPDKSGLPSDRFSAERPEGSISTLTIQRTEQRDSAMYRCASSPSRSSDEQFFGPGTRLTVL.

This clonotype was counted many times. The rearrangement uses TRBV6-2 or TRBV6-3 and TRBJ2-3; possibly TRBD1 for D (6 bases). Trimming left V 6 bases short and J 0 bases short, with 13 bases between. Germline CDR1 is MNHEY and CDR2 is SVGEGT. This CDR3 has 15 residues. The CDR3 protein is CASRAGQLSTDTQYF. The CDR3 nucleotides are TGTGCCAGCAGGGCCGGACAGCTTAGCACAGATACGCAGTATTTT.

This clonotype was seen at least ten times. The chain recombines TRBV6-4 with TRBJ2-4, with unresolved D. The germline V gene has CDR1 MRHNA and CDR2 SNTAGT. The CDR3 totals 16 residues. V was trimmed by 1 base and J by 0 bases, leaving 10 bases between them. The CDR3 coding sequence is TGTGCCAGCAGTGACTGGAGATCGTTAGCCAAAAACATTCAGTACTTC. This codes for CASSDWRSLAKNIQYF.

V is TRBV6-1 and J is TRBJ2-5, with 13 nucleotides matching TRBD2. With V trimmed by 10 bases and J by 0 bases, 11 bases remained unmatched. CDR3 length equals 17 residues. From germline, CDR1 is MNHNS and CDR2 SASEGT. The CDR3 protein is CAIRWTSGSPYQETQYF. CDR3 nucleotides: TGTGCCATCAGATGGACTAGCGGGAGTCCCTACCAAGAGACCCAGTACTTC.

This clonotype was counted at least ten times. The J gene is TRBJ2-3, the V gene TRBV10-3, with TRBD1 matching 10 bases. Per germline, CDR1 ENHRY and CDR2 SYGVKD. V lost 3 bases and J lost 4; bases outside the gene matches: 13. This CDR3 is built from 18 residues. The DNA of the CDR3 is TGTGCCATCAGTGACCACGGCCCCCCTGGACAGGGGGCAGATACGCAGTATTTT. Translating gives CAISDHGPPGQGADTQYF.

On this clonotype: One base separates it from a far larger clone, so it is likely a read error. The V and J genes are TRBV9 and TRBJ2-3; 10 bases map to TRBD2. The J call is uncertain, as TRBJ2-7 better fits the DNA end. CDR1 SGDLS and CDR2 YYNGEE come from the germline V gene. This CDR3 is built from 12 residues. As DNA, the CDR3 is TGTACCAGCAGCGTAGCGGGGGGCGAGCAGTACTTC. Its protein product is CTSSVAGGEQYF.

As for this clonotype: A far larger clone differs by one base, so this is likely a read error. This chain connects TRBV6-8 to TRBJ2-7, with 9 bases that match TRBD1. Trimming removed 1 base from V and 3 bases from J; junction bases left unmatched: 10. The CDR3 is 17 amino acids. Per germline, CDR1 MNHGY and CDR2 SAAAGT. CDR3 in DNA: TGTGCCAGCAGTTACTGGGACAGGGTGTCTCCCTGCTACGAGCAGTACTTC. Translation: CASSYWDRVSPCYEQYF.

Points on this clonotype: A far more abundant clone sits one base away, making this likely a read error. The rearrangement joins TRBV7-9 to TRBJ2-7, with TRBD2 matching over 7 bases. The CDR3 length is 15 residues. CDR1 is SEHNR and CDR2 is FQNEAQ in the germline V gene (reference sequence). The chain's CDR3 is CASRLGRELVREQYF. CDR3 DNA: TGTGCCAGCAGATTAGGGAGGGAACTAGTTCGCGAGCAGTACTTC. Using reference TRBV7-9 and TRBJ2-7 for the parts outside the CDR3, the full variable domain is DTGVSQNPRHKITKRGQNVTFRCDPISEHNRLYWYRQTLGQGPEFLTYFQNEAQLEKSRLLSDRFSAERPKGSFSTLEIQRTEQGDSAMYLCASRLGRELVREQYFGPGTRLTVT.

About this clonotype: Possible read error: a much larger clone is one base away. CDR3 region: CASSQDTSLSTEAFF. CDR3 in DNA: TGTGCCAGCAGCCAAGACACCTCCTTGAGCACTGAAGCTTTCTTT. The chain carries TRBV4-2 and TRBJ1-1, with D unresolved. The CDR3 runs 15 residues. Germline V CDR1 and CDR2: LGHNA, YNFKEQ. V shed 0 bases and J shed 4 bases, with 12 bases lying between them.

This clonotype is medium-sized (0.01 to 0.1%) in the sample. The V call is TRBV7-8, the J call TRBJ2-1; the match to TRBD2 covers 11 bases. The V segment lost 2 bases and the J segment 15 bases; nucleotides outside the gene matches: 12. This CDR3 comprises 15 residues. The V gene's germline CDR1 is SGHVS and CDR2 FQNEAQ. CDR3 nucleotide sequence: TGTGCCAGCAGCTTAAGGACTAGCGGGCTCTTCGCTCTGTTCTTC. Protein sequence: CASSLRTSGLFALFF.

Remarks on this clonotype: This sequence is one base from a far larger clone and is likely a read error. The gene calls are TRBV5-6 and TRBJ2-2; the D gene could be TRBD1 or TRBD2 (5 bases each). V gave up 3 bases and J gave up 0 bases, with 6 bases separating them. CDR3 size: 14 residues. Germline CDR1 and CDR2: SGHDT and YYEEEE. CDR3 sequence: CASSWGTNTGELFF. The CDR3 nucleotides are TGTGCCAGCAGCTGGGGGACGAACACCGGGGAGCTGTTTTTT.

This clonotype has ten or more counts. The rearrangement joins TRBV6-5 to TRBJ1-4; unclear D gene. V was cut by 2 bases and J by 4 bases, with 2 bases left in between. This CDR3 contains 12 residues. Germline-derived CDR1 and CDR2 are MNHEY and SVGAGI. CDR3 sequence (DNA): TGTGCCAGCAGTTACCATAATGAAAAACTGTTTTTT. This sequence encodes CASSYHNEKLFF.

About this clonotype: A far larger clone is one nucleotide away, so this likely arose from a read error. The chain is built from TRBV20-1 and TRBJ2-7; D unresolved. The CDR3 consists of 13 residues. Trimming cost V 6 bases and J 7 bases, with 19 bases left between them. The germline CDR1 and CDR2 sequences are DFQATT and SNEGSKA (reference sequence). Here the CDR3 DNA reads TGCAGTGCAGATGACTTCTCCTACAATGAGCAGTACTTC. Amino acids: CSADDFSYNEQYF.

A word on this clonotype: This likely reflects a read error, since a far larger clone is one base away. The chain carries TRBV6-5 and TRBJ2-7; 11 bases line up with TRBD2. CDR3 length equals 16 residues. The J segment lost 3 bases and the V segment lost 6 bases, leaving 10 bases of the junction unmatched. Germline loops: CDR1 MNHEY, CDR2 SVGAGI. CDR3 nucleotides: TGTGCCAGCAGCTACCCGACTAGCGGGAAGATCTACGAGCAGTACTTC. This translates into CASSYPTSGKIYEQYF.

As concerns this clonotype: It is likely a read error: a sequence one base away is far more abundant. The J gene is TRBJ2-7, the V gene TRBV7-2; D remains unclear. With 1 base removed from V and 7 bases from J, the gap between germline ends came to 14 bases. This CDR3 contains 14 residues. The germline V gene encodes CDR1 SGHTA and CDR2 FQGNSA. CDR3 DNA: TGTGCCAGCAGCTTAGGGACGGAATACAATGAGCAGTACTTC. Its translation is CASSLGTEYNEQYF.

This clonotype has at least ten counts. The chain is built from TRBV30 and TRBJ1-3; D uncertain. V lost 4 bases and J 0 bases, leaving 10 bases between the germline ends. The CDR3 is 14 amino acids. Germline V lookup: CDR1 GTSNPN, CDR2 SVGIG (reference sequence). CDR3 DNA: TGTGCCTGGAACTATGGGTCCTCTGGAAACACCATATATTTT. Protein: CAWNYGSSGNTIYF. The full variable domain, rest sourced from reference TRBV30 and TRBJ1-3, is SQTIHQWPATLVQPVGSPLSLECTVEGTSNPNLYWYRQAAGRGLQLLFYSVGIGQISSEVPQNLSASRPQDRQFILSSKKLLLSDSGFYLCAWNYGSSGNTIYFGEGSWLTVV.

The chain is built from TRBV5-1 and TRBJ2-3; D is possibly TRBD1 (6 bases). This CDR3 has 17 residues. V lost 0 bases and J 2 bases, leaving 16 bases between the germline ends. The germline CDR1 and CDR2 sequences are SGHRS and YFSETQ. The CDR3 region has the DNA TGCGCCAGCAGCTTGGCCATTTTGGGACAAGACACAGATACGCAGTATTTT. Its translation: CASSLAILGQDTDTQYF.

This clonotype was detected ten times or more. The chain recombines TRBV19 with TRBJ1-3; D ambiguous. Germline V gives CDR1 LNHDA, CDR2 SQIVND (reference sequence). This CDR3 is 14 amino acids long. With 5 bases removed from V and 0 bases from J, the gap between germline ends came to 8 bases. This CDR3 is CASSRGYSGNTIYF. The CDR3, as DNA: TGTGCCAGTAGTCGAGGATACTCTGGAAACACCATATATTTT.